These T cell receptor beta chains were read from a single sample in a study of blood T cell repertoires in COVID-19. Using immunoSEQ multiplex PCR, the repertoire was profiled, and TCRdb retains in-frame clones only, with some absent. The data contain 160,000 or so clones, 79% of them singletons. The sequenced sample consisted of peripheral blood. These receptors were obtained from a woman aged 60-75 years with COVID-19, enrolled during active disease. The CDR3 runs from the conserved cysteine through the conserved F or W. D genes are given only for firm matches. Only part of the rows carry a size: once, few, many, or a class if the clone is expanded.

j_gene: TRBJ2-3
d_gene: .
v_gene: TRBV19
abundance: .
CDR3aa: CASSIDAGDTQYF
CDR3nt: TGTGCCAGTAGTATTGATGCGGGGGATACGCAGTATTTT

j_gene: TRBJ1-5
d_gene: .
v_gene: TRBV19
abundance: .
CDR3aa: CASSPLGGLGNQPQHF
CDR3nt: TGTGCCAGTAGTCCCCTCGGGGGATTAGGAAATCAGCCCCAGCATTTT

j_gene: TRBJ1-2
d_gene: TRBD1
v_gene: TRBV5-1
abundance: .
CDR3aa: CASSLVKDRRGYTF
CDR3nt: TGCGCCAGCAGCTTGGTCAAGGACAGGCGTGGCTACACCTTC

j_gene: TRBJ2-2
d_gene: .
v_gene: TRBV19
abundance: .
CDR3aa: CASSIDSENTGELFF
CDR3nt: TGTGCCAGTAGTATAGATAGTGAGAACACCGGGGAGCTGTTTTTT

j_gene: TRBJ2-5
d_gene: TRBD2
v_gene: TRBV6-5
abundance: .
CDR3aa: CASSYRSGGAVETQYF
CDR3nt: TGTGCCAGCAGTTACCGGAGCGGGGGGGCCGTGGAGACCCAGTACTTC

j_gene: TRBJ1-5
d_gene: .
v_gene: TRBV28
abundance: few
CDR3aa: CASSRGHSNQPQHF
CDR3nt: TGTGCCAGCAGTCGGGGACACTCGAATCAGCCCCAGCATTTT

j_gene: TRBJ1-1
d_gene: .
v_gene: TRBV15
abundance: .
CDR3aa: CATSRERGTEAFF
CDR3nt: TGTGCCACCAGCAGAGAAAGAGGCACTGAAGCTTTCTTT

j_gene: TRBJ1-1
d_gene: .
v_gene: TRBV5-1
abundance: few
CDR3aa: CASSWGVVSNTEAFF
CDR3nt: TGCGCCAGCAGCTGGGGCGTCGTTTCAAACACTGAAGCTTTCTTT

j_gene: TRBJ2-1
d_gene: .
v_gene: TRBV7-3
abundance: .
CDR3aa: CASSPGGTGSRGEQFF
CDR3nt: TGTGCCAGCAGCCCCGGGGGAACCGGGAGCCGGGGAGAGCAGTTCTTC

j_gene: TRBJ1-1
d_gene: TRBD1
v_gene: TRBV7-9
abundance: .
CDR3aa: CASSSRGRGATEAFF
CDR3nt: TGTGCCAGCAGCTCCCGAGGCAGGGGGGCCACTGAAGCTTTCTTT

j_gene: TRBJ2-5
d_gene: .
v_gene: TRBV10-2
abundance: once
CDR3aa: CASSELVAVQETQYF
CDR3nt: TGCGCCAGCAGTGAGTTGGTAGCGGTCCAAGAGACCCAGTACTTC

j_gene: TRBJ1-1
d_gene: .
v_gene: TRBV10-1
abundance: once
CDR3aa: CASSEWGVPTEAFF
CDR3nt: TGCGCCAGCAGTGAGTGGGGGGTACCCACTGAAGCTTTCTTT

j_gene: TRBJ2-5
d_gene: .
v_gene: TRBV5-1
abundance: .
CDR3aa: CASSWTGGETQYF
CDR3nt: TGCGCCAGCAGCTGGACGGGGGGCGAGACCCAGTACTTC

j_gene: TRBJ2-7
d_gene: .
v_gene: TRBV5-5
abundance: .
CDR3aa: CASSFRVSYEQYF
CDR3nt: TGTGCCAGCAGCTTCAGGGTGTCCTACGAGCAGTACTTC

j_gene: TRBJ2-1
d_gene: TRBD2
v_gene: TRBV3-1/TRBV3-2
abundance: .
CDR3aa: CASSPGTSGRYNEQFF
CDR3nt: TGTGCCAGCAGCCCGGGGACTAGCGGGAGATACAATGAGCAGTTCTTC

j_gene: TRBJ2-4
d_gene: .
v_gene: TRBV28
abundance: .
CDR3aa: CASSSGEVRKNIQYF
CDR3nt: TGTGCCAGCAGCTCGGGAGAGGTCCGCAAAAACATTCAGTACTTC

j_gene: TRBJ1-1
d_gene: TRBD1
v_gene: TRBV6-5
abundance: .
CDR3aa: CASSKPDRGTEAFF
CDR3nt: TGTGCCAGCAGTAAACCGGACAGGGGAACTGAAGCTTTCTTT

j_gene: TRBJ1-3
d_gene: TRBD1
v_gene: TRBV6-5
abundance: once
CDR3aa: CASTRQGSGNTIYF
CDR3nt: TGTGCCAGCACCCGACAGGGCTCTGGAAACACCATATATTTT

j_gene: TRBJ2-2
d_gene: .
v_gene: TRBV7-2
abundance: .
CDR3aa: CASSLDYTGELFF
CDR3nt: TGTGCCAGCAGCCTTGACTACACCGGGGAGCTGTTTTTT

j_gene: TRBJ2-7
d_gene: TRBD1
v_gene: TRBV12-3/TRBV12-4
abundance: .
CDR3aa: CASGTGLYEQYF
CDR3nt: TGTGCCAGCGGGACAGGGCTCTACGAGCAGTACTTC

j_gene: TRBJ2-3
d_gene: TRBD2
v_gene: TRBV14
abundance: .
CDR3aa: CASSQGLGFTDTQYF
CDR3nt: TGTGCCAGCAGCCAGGGACTAGGTTTTACAGATACGCAGTATTTT

j_gene: TRBJ1-3
d_gene: TRBD1
v_gene: TRBV7-2
abundance: .
CDR3aa: CASSLTTGADGNTIYF
CDR3nt: TGTGCCAGCAGCTTAACGACAGGGGCTGACGGAAACACCATATATTTT

j_gene: TRBJ2-2
d_gene: TRBD1
v_gene: TRBV7-3
abundance: .
CDR3aa: CASSLNRGNTGELFF
CDR3nt: TGTGCCAGCAGCTTAAACAGGGGGAACACCGGGGAGCTGTTTTTT

j_gene: TRBJ2-3
d_gene: TRBD1
v_gene: TRBV28
abundance: .
CDR3aa: CASSSGQGRVLVTQYF
CDR3nt: TGTGCCAGCAGTTCCGGACAGGGGAGAGTCCTGGTTACGCAGTATTTT

j_gene: TRBJ2-3
d_gene: TRBD2
v_gene: TRBV11-3
abundance: .
CDR3aa: CASSLSPRASGGSDTQYF
CDR3nt: TGTGCCAGCAGCTTATCACCACGGGCTAGCGGGGGCTCAGATACGCAGTATTTT

j_gene: TRBJ2-7
d_gene: TRBD2
v_gene: TRBV4-3
abundance: once
CDR3aa: CASSQGSGSNEQYF
CDR3nt: TGCGCCAGCAGCCAAGGAAGCGGGAGTAACGAGCAGTACTTC

j_gene: TRBJ1-4
d_gene: .
v_gene: TRBV23-1
abundance: .
CDR3aa: CASSPETQKGVRGDEKLFF
CDR3nt: TGCGCCAGCAGTCCTGAAACTCAAAAGGGGGTTAGAGGGGATGAAAAACTGTTTTTT

j_gene: TRBJ2-3
d_gene: TRBD1
v_gene: TRBV10-1
abundance: .
CDR3aa: CASRRGQGSDTQYF
CDR3nt: TGCGCCAGCAGAAGAGGACAGGGGTCCGATACGCAGTATTTT

j_gene: TRBJ1-5
d_gene: TRBD1
v_gene: TRBV5-4
abundance: .
CDR3aa: CASSMDRSNQPQHF
CDR3nt: TGTGCCAGCAGCATGGACAGGAGCAATCAGCCCCAGCATTTT

j_gene: TRBJ2-1
d_gene: .
v_gene: TRBV3-1/TRBV3-2
abundance: .
CDR3aa: CASSLPLAPNSYNEQFF
CDR3nt: TGTGCCAGCAGCCTGCCATTAGCGCCGAACTCCTACAATGAGCAGTTCTTC

j_gene: TRBJ2-1
d_gene: .
v_gene: TRBV5-1
abundance: .
CDR3aa: CASSLTDSLNNEQFF
CDR3nt: TGCGCCAGCAGCTTAACGGACAGCCTTAACAATGAGCAGTTCTTC

j_gene: TRBJ1-1
d_gene: .
v_gene: TRBV7-9
abundance: .
CDR3aa: CASSLILSVTEAFF
CDR3nt: TGTGCCAGCAGCTTAATCCTGTCAGTCACTGAAGCTTTCTTT